The T cell receptor (beta chain) described here comes from a study of T-cell reconstitution after alpha-beta-depleted transplantation in children. General study points: T-cell counts and diversity at one year following transplant were attributed mainly to newly produced T cells. Alpha-beta T cells present about two months after transplant were reported to originate from several hundred expanded graft clones. Several patients had high TCRbeta diversity at day 60; it came from surviving recipient T cells and thymic progenitors.

Ten or more counts support this clonotype. Its antigen remains unknown. V was clipped by 6 bases and J by 4 bases, with 14 bases between them. CDR3 length equals 13 residues. Germline loops: CDR1 DFQATT, CDR2 SNEGSKA (reference sequence). TCRbeta library preparation incorporated unique molecular identifiers. MiXCR, run by TCRdb on the PCR reads, gives a single entry per CDR3 protein. The data hold hundreds of thousands of distinct CDR3 sequences, with more than 15% observed a single time. This TCR was sampled from a male patient aged 2 to 10 who had a stem cell transplant for acute lymphoblastic leukemia, so the T cells may come from the graft donor. The specimen comprised PBMCs, mostly from graft donor cells, sampled 360 days after TCRalphabeta/CD19-depleted stem cell transplant. The chain carries TRBV20-1 and TRBJ2-3, with D tentatively TRBD2 (5 bases). In nucleotides, the CDR3 is TGCAGTGCCTCCGCGGGTTATGCAGATACGCAGTATTTT. It codes for CSASAGYADTQYF.